This T cell receptor beta chain was recorded in a study of blood T cell repertoires in COVID-19. Study-level background: Spain, Italy and the United States supplied samples that represented acute and convalescent COVID-19. PBMCs, B-cell-depleted T cells, or T cells provided the cDNA or gDNA that made up the material.

In the authors' workflow: Amplifying reference gene primers gave estimates of nucleated cell counts. Here immunoSEQ multiplex PCR was the method, and the copy in TCRdb shows in-frame clones only, minus some. The V and J calls and clone size come from that table; D and trimming were worked out from the DNA. The table includes under 65,000 clones, roughly 90% detected once. The clonotype was recovered from a human donor in a cohort sampled during active COVID-19. Input material: peripheral blood.

The CDR3 bases are TGTGCCAGTAGAGAGGTTTACTCTGGGGCCAACGTCCTGACTTTC. This encodes CASREVYSGANVLTF. The gene calls are TRBV7-6 and TRBJ2-6; D is unresolved. Germline assignment: CDR1 SGHVS and CDR2 FNYEAQ. This CDR3 has 15 amino acids. V was cut by 9 bases and J by 0 bases, with 12 bases left in between.